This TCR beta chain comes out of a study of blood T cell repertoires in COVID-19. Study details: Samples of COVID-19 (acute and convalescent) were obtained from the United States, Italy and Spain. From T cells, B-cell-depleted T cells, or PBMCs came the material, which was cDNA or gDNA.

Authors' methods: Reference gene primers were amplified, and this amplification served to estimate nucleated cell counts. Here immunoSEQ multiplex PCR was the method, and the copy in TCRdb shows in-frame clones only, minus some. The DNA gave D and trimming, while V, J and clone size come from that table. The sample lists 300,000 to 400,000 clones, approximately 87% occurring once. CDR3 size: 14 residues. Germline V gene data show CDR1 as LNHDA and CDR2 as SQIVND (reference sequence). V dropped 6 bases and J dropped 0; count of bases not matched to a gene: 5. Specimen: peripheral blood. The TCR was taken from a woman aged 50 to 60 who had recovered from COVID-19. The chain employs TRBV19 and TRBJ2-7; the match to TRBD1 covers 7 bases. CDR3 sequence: CASRRDSSSYEQYF. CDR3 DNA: TGTGCCAGTAGGAGGGACAGTTCCTCCTACGAGCAGTACTTC.